These 2 T cell receptor beta chains share one sample of origin, sequenced in a study of blood T cell repertoires in COVID-19. Data came from immunoSEQ multiplex PCR; TCRdb stores just in-frame clones and leaves some out. This table has about 54,000 clones, around nine tenths appearing once. The sample consisted of peripheral blood. The receptors were sampled from a man in his fifties with active COVID-19.

V and J are TRBV12-3 or TRBV12-4 and TRBJ2-7; D unresolved. V was cut by 3 bases and J by 5 bases, with 11 bases left in between. The CDR3 is 13 amino acids. The CDR3 DNA sequence: TGTGCCAGCAGTTTTAGTACAGTCCACGAGCAGTACTTC. Translated: CASSFSTVHEQYF.

The rearrangement joins TRBV19 to TRBJ1-1; 7 bases line up with TRBD1. Germline CDR1 reads LNHDA; CDR2 reads SQIVND (reference sequence). The CDR3 spans 12 residues. V gave up 6 bases and J gave up 8 bases; unmatched junction bases: 6. This CDR3 is CASRFRDSEAFF. The CDR3 nucleotides are TGTGCCAGTAGGTTCCGGGACAGCGAAGCTTTCTTT.